This note documents a single TCR beta chain sequence. It lacks a known antigen. The sample holds no much larger clone one base away, and base qualities are not on file. This entry belongs to a study of Ad26.COV2.S vaccination and SARS-CoV-2 variants (dated by TCRdb to the early 2020s). A note on the overall study: Vaccine-arm donors were drawn from COV1001, a multicentre, randomized, double-blind, placebo-controlled phase I-IIa trial of Ad26.COV2.S in healthy adults. Ad26.COV2.S was given intramuscularly at 5x10^10 or 1x10^11 viral particles, as a single shot or as two shots 56 days apart. TCRbeta repertoire sequencing was used to assess the specificity and breadth of SARS-CoV-2-reactive T cell receptors after Ad26.COV2.S vaccination. A total of 32 samples were included in the TCR-sequenced set, comprising some 20 Ad26.COV2.S vaccine recipients, 5 placebo recipients and 8 SARS-CoV-2 convalescent individuals. Trial participants were randomized into five groups of five: low-dose or high-dose Ad26.COV2.S given once or twice, or placebo on both occasions. Investigators remained blinded to trial group allocation during experiments and outcome assessment. Overall results and qualifications from the work: The study was not powered for comparison of responses between vaccine doses or regimens. According to the authors, total T cell responses may have been underestimated by the TCR breadth and depth analyses. Vaccine and placebo recipients had similar non-spike TCR breadth, a finding consistent with the vaccine containing only spike. Spike-specific TCR breadth was higher in Ad26.COV2.S recipients than in placebo recipients (P = 0.0014). After vaccination, spike-specific CD8+ and CD4+ T cell responses were reported to show substantial breadth.

The immunoSEQ Assay was used to sequence TCRbeta CDR3 regions. After extraction, genomic DNA underwent amplification by bias-controlled multiplex PCR, followed by high-throughput sequencing. The published analysis was carried out like this. To quantify the absolute abundance of each unique TCRbeta CDR3 region, sequences were collapsed and filtered. T cell fraction was estimated by normalization of TCRbeta template counts to usable DNA, with usable DNA being measured through amplification of reference genes present in all nucleated cells. Repertoire TCRs were annotated as SARS-CoV-2-specific when V gene, CDR3 amino acid sequence and J gene were exactly matched to a known reactive TCR set. The reference SARS-CoV-2 TCR set was derived from MIRA and filtered for enrichment in COVID-19-positive ImmuneCODE repertoires, a step that removed public or cross-reactive TCRs. Drawing on the MIRA antigens, annotated TCRs were analysed further at the level of specific ORF or position within ORF. Breadth was defined as annotated unique rearrangements over total unique productive rearrangements; depth was the summed frequency of those rearrangements. TCR breadth was compared between groups using two-sided Wilcoxon rank-sum tests. The table comes from immuneACCESS by way of TCRdb, which keeps in-frame sequences with V and J called. Part of the clones is missing from these tables; in studies checked, under half for an unresolved V gene and the rest for unknown reasons. For V, J and clone size, that table is used; D and trimming come from the DNA. This sample has 300,000 to 500,000 clones in its table, and roughly nine tenths of those were observed once. The top ten hold approximately 3.7% of the sample.

What the treatment or condition label conveys for this sample: 15 to 20 received Ad26.COV2.S at low or high dose, single or two shots; 5 received placebo; per-sample allocation not given. For vaccine and placebo recipients, the sequenced repertoires came from samples collected on day 63 after the first injection. Cohort 1b enrolled 25 or so adults aged 18-55 years at a single site in Boston, USA, between 29 July and 7 August 2020. Ad26.COV2.S was a replication-incompetent adenovirus type 26 vector that expressed a prefusion-stabilized SARS-CoV-2 spike protein derived from the original Wuhan strain. This specimen consisted of peripheral blood, obtained in a trial of Ad26.COV2.S vaccine versus placebo. This TCR was sampled from a person between 18 and 60 years old who received the Ad26.COV2.S COVID-19 vaccine or a placebo.

The sequenced DNA is TGTGCCAGCAGCTTAGAACTACAGGGCCGGATTAATGAAAAACTGTTTTTT. It is translated as CASSLELQGRINEKLFF. The rearranged chain carries TRBV7-2 and TRBJ1-4, with a tentative D gene TRBD1 over 6 matching bases. Taken from cysteine to phenylalanine, the CDR3 has 17 residues. The read is trimmed to its CDR3 DNA, 51 bases read in frame from base 1. V is cut by 1 base and J by 4 bases, and the space between the germline ends is 16 bases. From the germline V gene, CDR1 is SGHTA and CDR2 is FQGNSA.